Each of the 25 T cell receptor beta chains below was sequenced from the same sample in a study of regulatory T cells in long-lasting Graves disease. This sample's time point: newly diagnosed GD, antithyroid drugs for less than 3 months. The TCR library was made from RNA that had been extracted from PBMCs in TRIzol. CDR3-region Arm-PCR and iRepertoire HTBI primers produced the TCR beta libraries. TCRdb ran MiXCR on the multiplex PCR reads and lists one entry per CDR3 protein. The sample lists around 500,000 distinct CDR3 sequences; approximately 12% were seen once. This sample was shared with a second study, whose subject was T cells in Graves' hyperthyroidism and ophthalmopathy.

Material: peripheral blood mononuclear cells (PBMCs), obtained at new diagnosis, from a patient treated with antithyroid drugs. These receptors were taken from a young man with Graves disease.

Turning to this clonotype: This sequence may be a read error, since a much larger clone differs from it by one base. The chain links TRBV5-6 to TRBJ2-3; 10 bases agree with TRBD1. Judging by the DNA end, TRBJ2-1 fits better; the J call may be wrong. Germline CDR1 SGHDT, CDR2 YYEEEE. The CDR3 is 17 amino acids. The CDR3 DNA is TGTGCCAGCAGGGTCCGGGACAGGGGATTGAGACCCAATGGGCAGTTCTTC. Amino acids: CASRVRDRGLRPNGQFF.

The chain has TRBV5-1 and TRBJ2-3, with D tentatively TRBD2 (7 bases). V was shortened by 0 bases and J by 4 bases, with 12 bases between the two germline ends. The CDR3 loop spans 15 amino acids. CDR1 is SGHRS and CDR2 is YFSETQ in the germline V gene. As DNA, the CDR3 is TGCGCCAGCAGCTTGGGGGGGGGCAGTGCAGATACGCAGTATTTT. Protein product: CASSLGGGSADTQYF.

Many counts were recorded for this clonotype. The chain's CDR3 is CASNQQSGANVLTF. The CDR3 nucleotides read TGTGCCAGCAATCAGCAATCTGGGGCCAACGTCCTGACTTTC. The gene calls are TRBV12-3 or TRBV12-4 and TRBJ2-6; no reliable D call. The V and J ends lost 7 bases and 1 base respectively, with 8 bases between them. This CDR3 spans 14 amino acids.

At least ten counts were recorded for this clonotype. The rearrangement uses TRBV20-1 and TRBJ2-3; 9 bases line up with TRBD2. Trimming removed 5 bases from V and 1 base from J; junction bases left unmatched: 4. The CDR3 length is 14 residues. Germline V gene sequence: CDR1 DFQATT, CDR2 SNEGSKA (reference sequence). CDR3 bases: TGCAGTGCTTGCCGGACTAGCGGCACAGATACGCAGTATTTT. Translated: CSACRTSGTDTQYF.

With regard to this clonotype: Since a much larger clone is just one base distant, this may be a read error. The chain recombines TRBV7-9 with TRBJ1-2; D unclear. This CDR3 contains 13 residues. Germline V gives CDR1 SEHNR, CDR2 FQNEAQ (reference sequence). The CDR3 nucleotides read TGTGCCAGCAGCTCGGACCTTAACTGTGGCTACACCTTC. Translated, it gives CASSSDLNCGYTF.

V and J are TRBV5-1 and TRBJ2-7; 10 nucleotides match TRBD2. V trimming: 2 bases; J trimming: 2 bases; junction bases outside the gene matches: 7. Germline V lookup: CDR1 SGHRS, CDR2 YFSETQ. There are 16 residues in the CDR3. Written as DNA, the CDR3 is TGCGCCAGCAGCTTCGAAGCGGGAGGGCCAACCTACGAGCAGTACTTC. Translation: CASSFEAGGPTYEQYF.

V gene TRBV6-1 combines with J gene TRBJ2-1, with a weak D call TRBD2 (5 bases). CDR1 MNHNS and CDR2 SASEGT come from the germline V gene. The V and J ends lost 7 bases and 3 bases respectively, with 13 bases between them. This CDR3 spans 14 amino acids. CDR3 nucleotides: TGTGCCAGCATCTCCAGCGGCCTCTACAATGAGCAGTTCTTC. This translates into CASISSGLYNEQFF.

J is TRBJ2-5 and V is TRBV10-1; D is uncertain. CDR3 length equals 13 residues. V was clipped by 2 bases and J by 4 bases, with 8 bases between them. The V gene's germline CDR1 is WNHNN and CDR2 SYGVQD (reference sequence). The CDR3 nucleotides are TGCGCCAGCAGTGAGGGCTGGGGAGAGACCCAGTACTTC. Residues: CASSEGWGETQYF.

The chain couples TRBV12-3 or TRBV12-4 to TRBJ2-7, with 9 bases lining up with TRBD2. The CDR3 runs to 16 residues. V was pared by 0 bases and J by 6 bases, with 9 bases of the junction left unmatched. CDR3 sequence reads: CASSLALSSGRCEQYF. CDR3 in DNA: TGTGCCAGCAGTTTAGCACTCTCAAGCGGGAGGTGCGAGCAGTACTTC.

On this clonotype itself: A read error likely explains this, since a far larger clone differs by one base. The rearrangement uses TRBV6-1 and TRBJ2-7, with D uncertain. Germline CDR1 and CDR2: MNHNS and SASEGT. The length of the CDR3 is 15 residues. The CDR3 nucleotides read TGTGCCATCAGTGAGATCAGGATGGGCTCCTACGAGCGGTACTTC. Its protein is CAISEIRMGSYERYF.

The rearrangement uses TRBV6-1 and TRBJ2-1; a weak D match, TRBD1 (6 bases). The length of the CDR3 is 13 residues. With 4 bases removed from V and 10 bases from J, the gap between germline ends came to 14 bases. Germline V gives CDR1 MNHNS, CDR2 SASEGT. The CDR3 sequence is CASSGGRRGEQFF. CDR3 sequence (DNA): TGTGCCAGCAGTGGGGGGCGACGTGGGGAGCAGTTCTTC.

This clonotype was picked up a small number of times. The chain uses TRBV25-1 and TRBJ1-2, with TRBD1 matching over 7 bases. V was clipped by 0 bases and J by 3 bases; unmatched bases: 7. The CDR3 runs 16 residues. CDR1 MGHDK and CDR2 SYGVNS come from the germline V gene. This chain's CDR3 is CASSEYMTGRHYGYTF. The CDR3 DNA sequence: TGTGCCAGCAGTGAATACATGACAGGGAGGCACTATGGCTACACCTTC.

To note about this clonotype: A clone one base away is much larger, so this may be a read error. The chain combines TRBV29-1 with TRBJ1-2, with D perhaps TRBD1 (6 bases). Trimming pared 5 bases from V and 3 bases from J, leaving 13 bases between. Per germline, CDR1 SQVTM and CDR2 ANQGSEA. The CDR3 is 13 amino acids. The CDR3 DNA reads as TGCAGCGTTTCCCAACAGGGAGACTATGGCTACACCTTC. Its translation: CSVSQQGDYGYTF.

The DNA of the CDR3 is TGCAGTGCTAGCGCGACTAGCGGGAGGAACAATGAGCAGTTCTTC. Translation gives CSASATSGRNNEQFF. The rearrangement joins TRBV20-1 to TRBJ2-1, with 13 bases fitting TRBD2. Trimming took 3 bases from V and 5 from J; bases not matched to a gene: 4. Germline loops: CDR1 DFQATT, CDR2 SNEGSKA (reference sequence). The CDR3 totals 15 residues.

The CDR3 protein is CSARDPQGGETQYF. The CDR3 nucleotides are TGCAGTGCTAGAGATCCACAGGGGGGAGAGACCCAGTACTTC. The rearrangement uses TRBV20-1 and TRBJ2-5; TRBD1 matches 8 bases. J lost 4 bases, V lost 0 bases, and 4 bases had no gene match. This CDR3 comprises 14 residues. Per germline, CDR1 DFQATT and CDR2 SNEGSKA (reference sequence).

In its sample, this clonotype was seen many times. This chain joins TRBV29-1 and TRBJ2-4; no firm D call. Trimming cost V 4 bases and J 7 bases, with 17 bases left between them. Germline CDR1 is SQVTM and CDR2 is ANQGSEA. This CDR3 is built from 14 residues. The DNA of the CDR3 is TGCAGCGTTGTAACCGGCCCCCAGAGGAACATTCAGTACTTC. Translation: CSVVTGPQRNIQYF.

This clonotype showed up many times. The rearrangement uses TRBV12-3 or TRBV12-4 and TRBJ2-1, with no clear D. Trimming stripped 1 base from V and 8 bases from J, with 6 bases between. CDR3 length: 12 amino acids. CDR3 sequence: CASSLVGDEQFF. DNA of the CDR3: TGTGCCAGCAGTTTAGTGGGTGATGAGCAGTTCTTC.

The rearrangement uses TRBV10-3 and TRBJ2-1; 8 nucleotides agree with TRBD2. CDR3 length equals 12 residues. CDR1 and CDR2 (germline): ENHRY, SYGVKD. The ends lost 11 bases at V and 7 bases at J; junction bases unmatched: 7. The CDR3 DNA reads TGTGCCTTAGGACTAGCAGGAAATGAGCAGTTCTTC. As protein: CALGLAGNEQFF.

To note about this clonotype: A read error may produce the germline difference seen at one junction end. CDR3 nucleotide sequence: TGTGCCAGCAGTGGGGACAATTTTTCTCCAGACTTT. Residues: CASSGDNFSPDF. This chain connects TRBV28 to TRBJ1-6; tentative D call: TRBD1 (6 bases). CDR1 is MDHEN and CDR2 is SYDVKM in the germline V gene. CDR3 size: 12 residues.

The sample holds many counts of this clonotype. The chain links TRBV20-1 to TRBJ2-3; TRBD1 matches at 7 bases. Looked up from germline, CDR1 is DFQATT and CDR2 is SNEGSKA (reference sequence). There are 15 residues in the CDR3. Trimming at V came to 0 bases and at J to 4 bases, leaving 7 bases not matched to a gene. The CDR3 coding sequence is TGCAGTGCTAGAGATCACGACAGGGTCGCAGATACGCAGTATTTT. Its translation is CSARDHDRVADTQYF.

The CDR3 coding sequence is TGTGCCAGTAATCGGGGAGGGAGCACAGATACGCAGTATTTT. Encoded protein: CASNRGGSTDTQYF. The chain is built from TRBV19 and TRBJ2-3; 7 nucleotides agree with TRBD2. In germline, CDR1 is LNHDA, CDR2 SQIVND (reference sequence). The CDR3 totals 14 residues. With 7 bases clipped from V and 0 bases from J, the junction kept 4 bases outside the gene matches.

This clonotype showed up many times. CDR3 amino acids: CAIRNGGGAETQYF. DNA of the CDR3: TGTGCCATCAGGAATGGAGGGGGCGCCGAGACCCAGTACTTC. V usage is TRBV10-3 and J usage is TRBJ2-5; D perhaps matches TRBD1 (7 bases). The CDR3 spans 14 residues. V was pared by 6 bases and J by 5 bases, with 16 bases between. Germline lookup yields CDR1 ENHRY and CDR2 SYGVKD.

A few counts support this clonotype. J is TRBJ2-5 and V is TRBV10-3; D is possibly TRBD1 or TRBD2 (7 bases each). Trimming shortened V by 3 bases and J by 4 bases, and 15 bases separated the two germline ends. This CDR3 is 15 amino acids long. CDR1 and CDR2 (germline): ENHRY, SYGVKD. CDR3 sequence (DNA): TGTGCCATCAGTGACCCGACAGGGAGGGGAGAGACCCAGTACTTC. This sequence encodes CAISDPTGRGETQYF.

This clonotype was counted at least ten times. The chain recombines TRBV30 with TRBJ1-2; the D gene is possibly TRBD1 (5 bases). Between the trimmed V and J ends, which lost 7 bases and 5 bases, there was a span of 17 bases. There are 13 residues in the CDR3. Per the germline V gene, CDR1 is GTSNPN and CDR2 is SVGIG (reference sequence). CDR3 sequence (DNA): TGTGCCTCAAGAGGATGGGACCTATATGGCTACACCTTC. Translated, it gives CASRGWDLYGYTF.

This clonotype was seen many times. The chain joins TRBV2 to TRBJ1-1; perhaps TRBD1 as D (6 bases). This CDR3 is 17 amino acids long. The germline CDR1 and CDR2 sequences are SNHLY and FYNNEI. V was pared by 4 bases and J by 1 base, with 19 bases between. Here the CDR3 reads CASSGLGTGQKNTEAFF. CDR3 nucleotide sequence: TGTGCCAGCAGTGGTCTTGGAACGGGACAAAAGAACACTGAAGCTTTCTTT.